The 11 T cell receptor beta chains below were found in one sample sequenced in a study of cytomegalovirus exposure and HLA in healthy donors. PCR used 60 Vbeta primers and 13 Jbeta primers. Profiling relied on immunoSEQ multiplex PCR, and the TCRdb table lists in-frame clones only, not all of them. The sample lists some 150,000 clones, roughly 80% occurring once. Material for sequencing was PBMCs. The receptors were sampled from a woman in her twenties or thirties in good health and CMV-seropositive.

The chain couples TRBV7-8 to TRBJ1-1; D is unresolved. V lost 5 bases to trimming and J lost 6 bases, with 13 bases between them. The CDR3 has 13 amino acids. The germline gives CDR1 SGHVS, CDR2 FQNEAQ. The CDR3 is CASSLLTASEAFF. The CDR3 region has the DNA TGTGCCAGCAGCCTACTTACCGCCTCTGAAGCTTTCTTT. Full variable domain (outside the CDR3, taken from reference TRBV7-8 and TRBJ1-1): GAGVSQSPRYKVAKRGQDVALRCDPISGHVSLFWYQQALGQGPEFLTYFQNEAQLDKSGLPSDRFFAERPEGSVSTLKIQRTQQEDSAVYLCASSLLTASEAFFGQGTRLTVV.

This chain links TRBV5-8 with TRBJ1-6; D may be TRBD1 (5 bases). V lost 3 bases to trimming and J lost 7 bases, with 14 bases between them. Germline CDR1 reads SGHTS; CDR2 reads YDEGEE. This CDR3 comprises 15 residues. CDR3 in DNA: TGTGCCAGCAGCTCGGACCAGGGAACCAATTCACCCCTCCACTTT. It is translated as CASSSDQGTNSPLHF.

This clone appeared a single time. CDR3 DNA: TGTGCCAGCAGCCAAGGGACAGGGGCGAGGGAAAAACTGTTTTTT. Translated, it gives CASSQGTGAREKLFF. The chain recombines TRBV14 with TRBJ1-4, with TRBD1 matching 9 bases. Trimming took 1 base from V and 8 from J; bases not matched to a gene: 5. The CDR3 extends over 15 amino acids. Germline V gene data show CDR1 as SGHDN and CDR2 as FVKESK. Supplemented by reference TRBV14 and TRBJ1-4, the full variable domain reads EAGVTQFPSHSVIEKGQTVTLRCDPISGHDNLYWYRRVMGKEIKFLLHFVKESKQDESGMPNNRFLAERTGGTYSTLKVQPAELEDSGVYFCASSQGTGAREKLFFGSGTQLSVL.

The chain uses TRBV27 and TRBJ1-5; 7 bases are shared with TRBD1. CDR1 is MNHEY and CDR2 is SMNVEV in the germline V gene (reference sequence). The CDR3 extends over 15 amino acids. V lost 3 bases, J lost 11 bases, and 13 bases stayed unmatched. CDR3 coding DNA: TGTGCCAGCAGTTTCGGCAGGGGGTCGCTTTCGTCCCAGCATTTT. Amino acid sequence: CASSFGRGSLSSQHF.

This clone has only a few counts. The chain couples TRBV19 to TRBJ1-2; 9 bases agree with TRBD1. The CDR3 extends over 13 amino acids. The junction had 7 bases not matched to a gene; V was cut back by 6 bases and J by 8 bases. Germline-derived CDR1 and CDR2 are LNHDA and SQIVND (reference sequence). CDR3 DNA: TGTGCCAGTAGGGGACAGGGAGTAGCCGGCTACACCTTC. Its translation is CASRGQGVAGYTF. The full variable domain, rest sourced from reference TRBV19 and TRBJ1-2, is DGGITQSPKYLFRKEGQNVTLSCEQNLNHDAMYWYRQDPGQGLRLIYYSQIVNDFQKGDIAEGYSVSREKKESFPLTVTSAQKNPTAFYLCASRGQGVAGYTFGSGTRLTVV.

The chain employs TRBV7-3 and TRBJ2-3, with a possible D match to TRBD2 (5 bases). Trimming removed 1 base from V and 10 bases from J, with 15 bases in between. CDR1 is SGHTA, CDR2 FQGTGA, per germline. The CDR3 is 14 residues long. CDR3 DNA: TGTGCCAGCAGCTTAAGCGGTCTGGACGGGGCGCAGTATTTT. As protein: CASSLSGLDGAQYF.

The rearrangement uses TRBV30 and TRBJ2-2; D remains unclear. The CDR3 is 12 residues long. Germline CDR1 and CDR2: GTSNPN and SVGIG (reference sequence). Between the trimmed V and J ends, which lost 4 bases and 6 bases, there was a span of 9 bases. The DNA for the CDR3 is TGTGCCTGGAATTCTATCCCCGGGGAGCTGTTTTTT. Translated, it gives CAWNSIPGELFF.

The V gene is TRBV19, the J gene TRBJ1-2; D may be TRBD1 (6 bases). V dropped 5 bases and J dropped 2 bases, with 12 bases sitting between them. CDR3 length: 14 residues. Germline V CDR1 and CDR2: LNHDA, SQIVND (reference sequence). The CDR3 protein is CASSVTGSNYGYTF. The CDR3 DNA reads TGTGCCAGTAGTGTGACAGGTTCAAACTATGGCTACACCTTC.

The gene calls are TRBV7-9 and TRBJ1-3; no definite D call. With 2 bases removed from V and 4 bases from J, the gap between germline ends came to 21 bases. Per the germline V gene, CDR1 is SEHNR and CDR2 is FQNEAQ (reference sequence). The CDR3 consists of 18 residues. CDR3 protein: CASSLLEFTETRGNTIYF. The CDR3 DNA sequence: TGTGCCAGCAGCTTACTCGAGTTCACCGAAACTAGGGGAAACACCATATATTTT.

The V call is TRBV4-3, the J call TRBJ1-3; 7 bases fit TRBD1. CDR3 length: 14 residues. Germline V gene data show CDR1 as LGHNA and CDR2 as YSLEER. V trimming: 3 bases; J trimming: 4 bases; junction bases outside the gene matches: 3. CDR3 sequence reads: CASSHSGQGNTIYF. DNA for the CDR3: TGCGCCAGCAGCCACTCGGGACAGGGAAACACCATATATTTT.

This chain connects TRBV4-3 to TRBJ2-6; D ambiguous. The CDR3 runs 16 residues. Trimming stripped 0 bases from V and 3 bases from J, with 9 bases between. Germline V CDR1 and CDR2: LGHNA, YSLEER. CDR3 in DNA: TGCGCCAGCAGCCAAGATTTAGGAGTTGGGGCCAACGTCCTGACTTTC. As protein: CASSQDLGVGANVLTF.